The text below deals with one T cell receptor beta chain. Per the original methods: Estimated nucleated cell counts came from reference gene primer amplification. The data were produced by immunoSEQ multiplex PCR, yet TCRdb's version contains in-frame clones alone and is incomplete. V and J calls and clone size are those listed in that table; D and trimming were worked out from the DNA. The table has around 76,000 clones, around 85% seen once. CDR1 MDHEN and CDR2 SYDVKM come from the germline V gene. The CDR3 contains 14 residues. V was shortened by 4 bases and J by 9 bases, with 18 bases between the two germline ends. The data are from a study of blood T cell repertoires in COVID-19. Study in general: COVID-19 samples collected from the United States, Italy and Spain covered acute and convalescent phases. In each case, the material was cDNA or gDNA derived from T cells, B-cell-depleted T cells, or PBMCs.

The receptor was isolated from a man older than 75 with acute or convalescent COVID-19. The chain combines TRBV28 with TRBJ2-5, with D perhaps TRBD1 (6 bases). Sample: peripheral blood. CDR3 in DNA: TGTGCCAGCAGTTACCCCGGGACACATTCGCCCCAGTACTTC. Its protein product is CASSYPGTHSPQYF.